One and the same sample provided the 31 T cell receptor beta chains below, sequenced in a study of CD8 T cells in ankylosing spondylitis. MiXCR was run by TCRdb on the 5' RACE reads, yielding one entry per CDR3 protein. The table shows 270,000 or so distinct CDR3 sequences, with 18% occurring only once. Sequenced input: blood, either unsorted or a sorted T cell fraction (not recorded which). These receptors all come from a male donor with ankylosing spondylitis or in good health (not recorded which).

A few counts support this clonotype. The chain links TRBV4-1 to TRBJ2-4, with D unclear. The V gene lost 1 base and the J gene lost 9 bases, with 13 bases spanning the gap. The CDR3 sequence is 14 residues long. The germline gives CDR1 MGHRA, CDR2 YSYEKL. The CDR3 DNA reads TGCGCCAGCAGCCAAGTACTGGGCCCCGGCATTCAGTACTTC. Its translation is CASSQVLGPGIQYF.

The V gene is TRBV29-1, the J gene TRBJ1-2, with D tentatively TRBD1 (5 bases). Deletions cut 7 bases from V and 3 bases from J, with 12 bases between. CDR3 length equals 12 residues. CDR1 is SQVTM, CDR2 ANQGSEA, per germline. In nucleotides, the CDR3 is TGCAGCGGTAAAGACAGCCACTATGGCTACACCTTC. It translates to CSGKDSHYGYTF.

V and J are TRBV28 and TRBJ2-1; 12 bases are a match to TRBD2. CDR1 and CDR2 (germline): MDHEN, SYDVKM. This CDR3 region has 20 residues. After removal of 6 bases from V and 4 bases from J, the junction contained 19 bases not matched to a gene. The CDR3 here is CASRQAAASGRAGPYNEQFF. The CDR3 bases are TGTGCCAGCAGACAGGCTGCCGCTAGCGGGAGGGCCGGTCCATACAATGAGCAGTTCTTC.

The chain is built from TRBV15 and TRBJ2-2; 7 nucleotides line up with TRBD2. Trimming at V came to 7 bases and at J to 5 bases, leaving 4 bases not matched to a gene. The CDR3 is 13 residues long. Per the germline V gene, CDR1 is LNHNV and CDR2 is YYDKDF (reference sequence). The CDR3 DNA reads TGTGCCACCACGCTCGGGGGGACCGGGGAGCTGTTTTTT. Translating gives CATTLGGTGELFF. Full variable domain (rest looked up from reference TRBV15 and TRBJ2-2): DAMVIQNPRYQVTQFGKPVTLSCSQTLNHNVMYWYQQKSSQAPKLLFHYYDKDFNNEADTPDNFQSRRPNTSFCFLDIRSPGLGDTAMYLCATTLGGTGELFFGEGSRLTVL.

The chain recombines TRBV7-9 with TRBJ2-7, with 13 bases lining up with TRBD2. The length of the CDR3 is 16 residues. Germline V gene sequence: CDR1 SEHNR, CDR2 FQNEAQ (reference sequence). The V gene end was trimmed by 5 bases and the J gene end by 3 bases; junction bases not matched to a gene: 7. Written as DNA, the CDR3 is TGTGCCAGCAGCCCACTGGGACTAGCGGGAAACTACGAGCAGTACTTC. Amino acids: CASSPLGLAGNYEQYF. Combining the CDR3 with reference TRBV7-9 and TRBJ2-7 gives the whole variable domain DTGVSQNPRHKITKRGQNVTFRCDPISEHNRLYWYRQTLGQGPEFLTYFQNEAQLEKSRLLSDRFSAERPKGSFSTLEIQRTEQGDSAMYLCASSPLGLAGNYEQYFGPGTRLTVT.

This clonotype was detected a few times. This sequence joins TRBV7-9 and TRBJ2-5, with D unclear. The germline gives CDR1 SEHNR, CDR2 FQNEAQ (reference sequence). The CDR3 runs 13 residues. V gave up 5 bases and J gave up 0 bases, with 7 bases separating them. In DNA, the CDR3 is TGTGCCAGCAGCCATACGTACCAAGAGACCCAGTACTTC. The encoded protein is CASSHTYQETQYF.

CDR3: CASSTIRGFGTEAFF. CDR3 sequence (DNA): TGCGCCAGCAGCACAATACGGGGTTTCGGCACTGAAGCTTTCTTT. The V gene is TRBV5-1, the J gene TRBJ1-1; D is undetermined. The CDR3 has 15 amino acids. Deletions cut 4 bases from V and 4 bases from J, with 17 bases between. In germline, CDR1 is SGHRS, CDR2 YFSETQ.

This clonotype was observed a few times. The V and J genes are TRBV27 and TRBJ2-4; no reliable D call. Between the trimmed V and J ends, which lost 8 bases and 1 base, there was a span of 12 bases. CDR3 length: 14 residues. Per germline, CDR1 MNHEY and CDR2 SMNVEV (reference sequence). CDR3 sequence (DNA): TGTGCCAGCCCTTCCCATTGGGCCAAAAACATTCAGTACTTC. This codes for CASPSHWAKNIQYF.

This chain joins TRBV28 and TRBJ2-3; no definite D call. The CDR3 length is 15 residues. Germline assignment: CDR1 MDHEN and CDR2 SYDVKM. Trimming left V 8 bases short and J 0 bases short, with 15 bases between. The CDR3 reads CASGPDPTSTDTQYF. The CDR3 DNA reads TGTGCCAGCGGACCCGACCCTACTAGCACAGATACGCAGTATTTT.

CDR3 sequence (DNA): TGCAGCGTCTTCGGACAGGGGGCGCGAAATGAGCAGTTCTTC. The encoded protein is CSVFGQGARNEQFF. The V gene is TRBV29-1, the J gene TRBJ2-1; TRBD1 agrees at 11 bases. The ends lost 6 bases at V and 7 bases at J; junction bases unmatched: 8. The CDR3 extends over 14 amino acids. Looked up from germline, CDR1 is SQVTM and CDR2 is ANQGSEA.

The table lists this clonotype with a few counts. The chain joins TRBV20-1 to TRBJ2-7; TRBD1 or TRBD2 may be the D gene (5 bases each). Trimming cost V 0 bases and J 4 bases, with 16 bases left between them. This CDR3 has 15 amino acids. CDR1 is DFQATT, CDR2 SNEGSKA, per germline (reference sequence). CDR3 DNA: TGCAGTGCTAGAGATCGGGAACAGGCCCTATACGAGCAGTACTTC. This sequence encodes CSARDREQALYEQYF.

There are a few counts of this clonotype. The chain recombines TRBV12-3 or TRBV12-4 with TRBJ2-2, with 7 bases matching TRBD2. Losses at the gene ends were 2 bases for V and 6 bases for J; bases not matched to a gene: 9. This CDR3 is 16 amino acids long. CDR3 bases: TGTGCCAGCAGTTTAACTCGCGGGAGCTTATCCGGGGAGCTGTTTTTT. It yields the protein CASSLTRGSLSGELFF.

This clonotype was counted many times. The rearrangement links TRBV4-3 to TRBJ1-1; D gene unclear. CDR3 length: 12 residues. Germline CDR1 reads LGHNA; CDR2 reads YSLEER. Trimming stripped 3 bases from V and 5 bases from J, with 7 bases between. The CDR3 DNA follows: TGCGCCAGCAGCCAGGCCGGGACTGAAGCTTTCTTT. Translation gives CASSQAGTEAFF.

J is TRBJ2-1 and V is TRBV3-1, with 9 nucleotides matching TRBD2. Losses at the gene ends were 0 bases for V and 5 bases for J; bases not matched to a gene: 11. The CDR3 runs 18 residues. Per the germline V gene, CDR1 is LGHDT and CDR2 is YNNKEL (reference sequence). The chain's CDR3 is CASSQDLVGGRADNEQFF. CDR3 DNA: TGTGCCAGCAGCCAAGATCTTGTCGGCGGGAGGGCCGACAATGAGCAGTTCTTC.

In its sample, this clonotype was seen many times. CDR3 bases: TGCAGCGTTAGTACCAACTACGAGCAGTACTTC. Translation: CSVSTNYEQYF. The chain employs TRBV29-1 and TRBJ2-7; D is unresolved. V lost 5 bases and J 3 bases, leaving 8 bases between the germline ends. The CDR3 extends over 11 amino acids. From germline, CDR1 is SQVTM and CDR2 ANQGSEA.

This clonotype was detected a few times. The chain joins TRBV28 to TRBJ2-5, with D perhaps assigned TRBD1 or TRBD2 (5 bases each). Trimming stripped 6 bases from V and 5 bases from J, with 25 bases between. The CDR3 sequence is 17 residues long. Looked up from germline, CDR1 is MDHEN and CDR2 is SYDVKM. The CDR3 here is CASRSGLLGPKRETQYF. The CDR3 DNA sequence: TGTGCCAGCAGGTCGGGGCTCCTGGGGCCCAAGAGGGAGACCCAGTACTTC. The full variable domain, rest sourced from reference TRBV28 and TRBJ2-5, is DVKVTQSSRYLVKRTGEKVFLECVQDMDHENMFWYRQDPGLGLRLIYFSYDVKMKEKGDIPEGYSVSREKKERFSLILESASTNQTSMYLCASRSGLLGPKRETQYFGPGTRLLVL.

The V call is TRBV7-9, the J call TRBJ1-3; D is uncertain. Trimming removed 4 bases at V and 0 bases at J, with 7 bases between. The CDR3 loop spans 14 amino acids. Germline assignment: CDR1 SEHNR and CDR2 FQNEAQ (reference sequence). CDR3 DNA: TGTGCCAGCAGCTCTCAAGACTCTGGAAACACCATATATTTT. Translating gives CASSSQDSGNTIYF.

The chain joins TRBV6-2 or TRBV6-3 to TRBJ2-1, with D unclear. Deletions cut 4 bases from V and 10 bases from J, with 11 bases between. Germline lookup yields CDR1 MNHEY and CDR2 SVGEGT. The CDR3 runs 12 residues. The CDR3 loop is CASSSLPIEQFF. CDR3 nucleotides: TGTGCCAGCAGTTCCCTCCCAATAGAGCAGTTCTTC.

The chain has TRBV11-2 and TRBJ2-7, with D possibly being TRBD2 (5 bases). Between the trimmed V and J ends, which lost 1 base and 0 bases, there was a span of 10 bases. Germline loops: CDR1 SGHAT, CDR2 FQNNGV. This CDR3 region has 15 residues. Written as DNA, the CDR3 is TGTGCCAGCAGCTTAGGGGAGTTCTACTCCTACGAGCAGTACTTC. Encoded protein: CASSLGEFYSYEQYF.

This clonotype was seen many times. The rearrangement uses TRBV27 and TRBJ2-7, with 7 nucleotides matching TRBD1. The germline CDR1 and CDR2 sequences are MNHEY and SMNVEV (reference sequence). The ends lost 8 bases at V and 3 bases at J; junction bases unmatched: 10. The CDR3 consists of 14 residues. Written as DNA, the CDR3 is TGTGCCAGCGGGAACAGGGGTTTAGGCTACGAGCAGTACTTC. Amino acids: CASGNRGLGYEQYF.

This clonotype was recorded at least ten times. CDR3 in amino acids: CASSQGGASGGSYEQYF. CDR3 coding DNA: TGCGCCAGCAGCCAAGGCGGCGCTAGCGGGGGTTCCTACGAGCAGTACTTC. The rearrangement uses TRBV4-3 and TRBJ2-7; 10 positions agree with TRBD2. The V segment lost 1 base and the J segment 1 base; nucleotides outside the gene matches: 7. The CDR3 runs 17 residues. Germline CDR1 is LGHNA and CDR2 is YSLEER.

This clonotype was observed a few times. The chain links TRBV11-1 to TRBJ2-3; 7 bases line up with TRBD1. The CDR3 loop spans 16 amino acids. CDR1 and CDR2 (germline): SGHAT, FQDESV (reference sequence). V trimming: 5 bases; J trimming: 1 base; junction bases outside the gene matches: 9. DNA of the CDR3: TGTGCCAGCAGCCCAAGACAGGGATGGGGCACAGATACGCAGTATTTT. Its translation: CASSPRQGWGTDTQYF.

This clonotype was counted only a few times. The J gene is TRBJ2-3, the V gene TRBV29-1; TRBD1 might be the D (6 bases). Per the germline V gene, CDR1 is SQVTM and CDR2 is ANQGSEA. Trimming took 6 bases from V and 1 from J, leaving 14 bases between them. The CDR3 runs to 14 residues. The CDR3 reads CSVPLDSRTDTQYF. DNA of the CDR3: TGCAGCGTCCCCTTGGACAGCCGCACAGATACGCAGTATTTT.

The CDR3 bases are TGTGCCAGCAGTTTGGTCCTAGCGGGAGCACATGAGCAGTTCTTC. As protein: CASSLVLAGAHEQFF. This chain connects TRBV12-3 or TRBV12-4 to TRBJ2-1; TRBD2 matches at 10 bases. J gave up 8 bases and V 3 bases, and 7 bases lay outside the gene matches. The CDR3 totals 15 residues.

This clonotype was observed a few times. This chain joins TRBV6-2 or TRBV6-3 and TRBJ2-1, with 14 bases that match TRBD2. Germline CDR1 and CDR2: MNHEY and SVGEGT. The CDR3 runs to 23 residues. Trimming cost V 0 bases and J 0 bases; bases outside gene matches: 16. Here the CDR3 DNA reads TGTGCCAGCAGTTACTCGACAGGAGCCGGGACTAGCGGGAGCTCACTCTCCTACAATGAGCAGTTCTTC. Amino acid sequence: CASSYSTGAGTSGSSLSYNEQFF.

This clonotype was recorded many times. V is TRBV29-1 and J is TRBJ1-2, with 8 bases lining up with TRBD1. The trim removed 7 bases at V and 4 bases at J, leaving 11 bases unmatched. Germline V CDR1 and CDR2: SQVTM, ANQGSEA. The CDR3 spans 14 residues. CDR3 DNA: TGCAGCGCTCACAGCTTCGGGACAGGCTATGGCTACACCTTC. Translation gives CSAHSFGTGYGYTF. Based on the CDR3 plus reference TRBV29-1 and TRBJ1-2, the full variable domain is SAVISQKPSRDICQRGTSLTIQCQVDSQVTMMFWYRQQPGQSLTLIATANQGSEATYESGFVIDKFPISRPNLTFSTLTVSNMSPEDSSIYLCSAHSFGTGYGYTFGSGTRLTVV.

The table lists this clonotype with many counts. The chain uses TRBV4-3 and TRBJ2-7; TRBD2 agrees at 14 bases. Per germline, CDR1 LGHNA and CDR2 YSLEER. The CDR3 totals 17 residues. V lost 1 base and J lost 0; bases outside the gene matches: 2. The CDR3 sequence is CASSQGLAGGSSYEQYF. The CDR3 coding sequence is TGCGCCAGCAGCCAAGGACTAGCGGGAGGGAGCTCCTACGAGCAGTACTTC.

The chain uses TRBV4-3 and TRBJ2-2, with 7 positions matching TRBD1. The CDR3 spans 15 residues. Germline lookup yields CDR1 LGHNA and CDR2 YSLEER. Germline trimming cut 4 bases from V and 2 bases from J; bases unmatched to any gene: 4. CDR3 loop: CASSPDRSNTGELFF. The DNA of the CDR3 is TGCGCCAGCAGCCCGGACAGGTCCAACACCGGGGAGCTGTTTTTT.

The table lists this clonotype with a few counts. CDR3 protein: CSAHLDTQYF. The CDR3, as DNA: TGCAGCGCACACTTAGATACGCAGTATTTT. The chain uses TRBV29-1 and TRBJ2-3; no clear D. CDR1 and CDR2 (germline): SQVTM, ANQGSEA. CDR3 size: 10 residues. Trimming stripped 7 bases from V and 5 bases from J, with 7 bases between.

This clonotype was picked up many times. This chain links TRBV5-5 with TRBJ1-5; 12 nucleotides match TRBD1. The CDR3 length is 16 residues. Germline-derived CDR1 and CDR2 are SGHKS and YYEKEE (reference sequence). V was clipped by 4 bases and J by 6 bases; unmatched bases: 8. The CDR3 loop reads CASSGPGTGGSQPQHF. The CDR3 nucleotides read TGTGCCAGCAGCGGTCCCGGGACAGGGGGCAGTCAGCCCCAGCATTTT.

This clonotype was observed a few times. The chain employs TRBV19 and TRBJ2-7; TRBD2 agrees at 7 bases. Trimming at V came to 10 bases and at J to 2 bases, leaving 11 bases not matched to a gene. Germline V gene sequence: CDR1 LNHDA, CDR2 SQIVND (reference sequence). The CDR3 runs 14 residues. CDR3 loop: CATASGRGAYEQYF. The CDR3 bases are TGTGCCACGGCCTCGGGGAGGGGCGCCTACGAGCAGTACTTC.